Following are 10 T cell receptor beta chains from one sample sequenced in a study of human versus mouse CDR3 diversity and MHC coevolution. Some clones are missing from TCRdb's copy, which holds only in-frame ones; the method was immunoSEQ multiplex PCR. The sample yields just under 60,000 clones, about 93% seen once. Sample: naive CD4+ T cells from blood. Subset reported: CD45RO-negative CD62L-positive naive CD4 T cells. The receptor source for this set is a person aged 55 to 69 in good health.

V usage is TRBV15 and J usage is TRBJ2-2; possibly TRBD1 for D (7 bases). The CDR3 has 15 amino acids. Germline values: CDR1 LNHNV, CDR2 YYDKDF (reference sequence). Between the trimmed V and J ends, which lost 6 bases and 2 bases, there was a span of 13 bases. The CDR3 reads CATREGALNTGELFF. For the CDR3, the DNA is TGTGCCACCAGGGAGGGGGCCTTAAACACCGGGGAGCTGTTTTTT.

The chain joins TRBV5-1 to TRBJ2-1; TRBD2 agrees at 8 bases. The CDR3 length is 16 residues. The trim removed 4 bases at V and 6 bases at J, leaving 12 bases unmatched. Germline assignment: CDR1 SGHRS and CDR2 YFSETQ. In DNA form, the CDR3 reads TGCGCCAGCAGCGCCTTAGCGGGGCGTGGGGTCAATGAGCAGTTCTTC. Translation: CASSALAGRGVNEQFF. The variable domain in full, completed from reference TRBV5-1 and TRBJ2-1, reads KAGVTQTPRYLIKTRGQQVTLSCSPISGHRSVSWYQQTPGQGLQFLFEYFSETQRNKGNFPGRFSGRQFSNSRSEMNVSTLELGDSALYLCASSALAGRGVNEQFFGPGTRLTVL.

As to this clone: The same CDR3 is also encoded by other DNA sequences in this sample. The V and J genes are TRBV7-2 and TRBJ2-7, with 11 bases identical to TRBD1. V lost 5 bases, J lost 2 bases, and 5 bases stayed unmatched. CDR1 and CDR2 (germline): SGHTA, FQGNSA. CDR3 length equals 15 residues. Here the CDR3 DNA reads TGTGCCAGCAGCCCCCGGACAGGGGGCACCTACGAGCAGTACTTC. This sequence encodes CASSPRTGGTYEQYF. The full variable domain, completed using reference TRBV7-2 and TRBJ2-7, is GAGVSQSPSNKVTEKGKDVELRCDPISGHTALYWYRQSLGQGLEFLIYFQGNSAPDKSGLPSDRFSAERTGGSVSTLTIQRTQQEDSAVYLCASSPRTGGTYEQYFGPGTRLTVT.

J is TRBJ2-5 and V is TRBV19, with TRBD1 matching 10 bases. V gave up 7 bases and J gave up 4 bases; unmatched junction bases: 6. The CDR3 extends over 14 amino acids. Germline V gene data show CDR1 as LNHDA and CDR2 as SQIVND (reference sequence). The CDR3 reads CASNPGTGVETQYF. Here the CDR3 DNA reads TGTGCCAGTAACCCCGGGACAGGGGTAGAGACCCAGTACTTC.

The chain employs TRBV29-1 and TRBJ1-2; 8 bases align to TRBD1. Germline lookup yields CDR1 SQVTM and CDR2 ANQGSEA. The CDR3 runs 13 residues. With 5 bases clipped from V and 7 bases from J, the junction kept 9 bases outside the gene matches. The CDR3 sequence: CSVTRGRDLGYTF. DNA of the CDR3: TGCAGCGTTACCAGGGGGCGCGATCTTGGCTACACCTTC.

The V and J genes are TRBV25-1 and TRBJ1-2; 9 nucleotides line up with TRBD1. Germline lookup yields CDR1 MGHDK and CDR2 SYGVNS. V was pared by 1 base and J by 4 bases, with 7 bases of the junction left unmatched. The CDR3 covers 16 residues. CDR3 nucleotide sequence: TGTGCCAGCAGTGAATTCGGGGGGACAGGGCTCTATGGCTACACCTTC. It translates to CASSEFGGTGLYGYTF.

This sequence joins TRBV6-6 and TRBJ2-7; no definite D call. Trimming stripped 6 bases from V and 0 bases from J, with 12 bases between. The germline CDR1 and CDR2 sequences are MNHNY and SVGAGI (reference sequence). CDR3 size: 14 residues. DNA of the CDR3: TGTGCCAGCAGCCAGACAACGAGCTCCTACGAGCAGTACTTC. Translated: CASSQTTSSYEQYF.

The chain joins TRBV25-1 to TRBJ2-4, with TRBD2 matching 7 bases. Trimming at V came to 1 base and at J to 1 base, leaving 1 base not matched to a gene. Per germline, CDR1 MGHDK and CDR2 SYGVNS. The CDR3 is 15 amino acids. The CDR3 DNA reads TGTGCCAGCAGTGAATTCGGGGGGGCCAAAAACATTCAGTACTTC. This translates into CASSEFGGAKNIQYF. Full variable domain (missing parts from reference TRBV25-1 and TRBJ2-4): EADIYQTPRYLVIGTGKKITLECSQTMGHDKMYWYQQDPGMELHLIHYSYGVNSTEKGDLSSESTVSRIRTEHFPLTLESARPSHTSQYLCASSEFGGAKNIQYFGAGTRLSVL.

This chain connects TRBV5-1 to TRBJ2-2; D is uncertain. This CDR3 spans 16 amino acids. Germline V gene data show CDR1 as SGHRS and CDR2 as YFSETQ. V was pared by 1 base and J by 3 bases, with 13 bases between. CDR3 DNA sequence: TGCGCCAGCAGCTTGTATCGACTCGTAGACACCGGGGAGCTGTTTTTT. The encoded protein is CASSLYRLVDTGELFF. The full variable domain, completed using reference TRBV5-1 and TRBJ2-2, is KAGVTQTPRYLIKTRGQQVTLSCSPISGHRSVSWYQQTPGQGLQFLFEYFSETQRNKGNFPGRFSGRQFSNSRSEMNVSTLELGDSALYLCASSLYRLVDTGELFFGEGSRLTVL.

This clone showed up just once. The chain joins TRBV6-6 to TRBJ2-7; TRBD1 might be the D (6 bases). Looked up from germline, CDR1 is MNHNY and CDR2 is SVGAGI (reference sequence). CDR3 length: 15 amino acids. V dropped 6 bases and J dropped 1 base, with 16 bases sitting between them. CDR3 DNA: TGTGCCAGCAGGGGAGCGACAGGACCTTCCTACGAGCAGTACTTC. It codes for CASRGATGPSYEQYF.